This record looks at one T cell receptor (beta chain) sequence and its context. Antigen: not known. The source of the sample is a study of molecular identifiers for immune sequencing clone quantification. Preparation of the bulk TCR libraries relied on previously described methods and listed TCR primers. Via MiXCR, TCRdb re-called the PCR reads, giving one row per CDR3 protein. The sample holds approximately 97,000 distinct CDR3 sequences; about 32% are singletons and the top ten take 9% to 10%. V was shortened by 6 bases and J by 5 bases, with 13 bases between the two germline ends. The CDR3 is 13 amino acids. Germline CDR1 DFQATT, CDR2 SNEGSKA (reference sequence). Study-level points and caveats: The share of molecules held by clones above 20 RNA copies was over 98% in effector cells and under 1% in naive cells.

The TCR sequence derives from a human donor in good health. Some libraries in this study had Jurkat cell RNA spiked in. Sequenced: naive CD8+ T cells from blood, with Jurkat cell RNA spiked in. The sample's subset: FACS-sorted CD8+CD4-CCR7+CD45RA+ naive T cells. The chain uses TRBV20-1 and TRBJ2-2, with D perhaps assigned TRBD1 or TRBD2 (5 bases each). CDR3 sequence (DNA): TGCAGTGCCTCCGGGACGTCTACCGGGGAGCTGTTTTTT. This translates into CSASGTSTGELFF.